This T cell receptor (beta chain) was obtained from a study of cytomegalovirus exposure and HLA in healthy donors. Turning to this clone: Antigen specificity is unknown.

Study conclusions and caveats: Associated with cytomegalovirus, according to the listing, were some 150 TCR beta chains.

The germline gives CDR1 SGHNT, CDR2 YENEEA. V was trimmed by 5 bases and J by 6 bases, leaving 12 bases between them. This CDR3 is built from 13 residues. The primer mix had 60 Vbeta and 13 Jbeta primers. Generated by immunoSEQ multiplex PCR, the TCRdb table keeps only in-frame clones and is missing some. The sample has approximately 150,000 clones; approximately 80% are singletons. Sample: PBMCs. The clonotype comes from a woman aged 40-49 years in good health and CMV-seronegative. The rearrangement uses TRBV11-3 and TRBJ2-3; D uncertain. CDR3 DNA sequence: TGTGCCAGCAGCCCCTCAGCCGGGGATACGCAGTATTTT. This gives the protein CASSPSAGDTQYF.